The 8 T cell receptor beta chains listed next were all sequenced from one sample in a study of T cells after yellow fever vaccination. One entry per CDR3 protein, called by TCRdb with MiXCR from the 5' RACE reads. The sample contains nearly 350,000 distinct CDR3 sequences, roughly 7.5% of which appear only once. The starting material was PBMCs, obtained roughly 45 days after the first yellow fever vaccination. The receptors stem from a man younger than 35 who received the YFV17D yellow fever vaccine.

The V and J genes are TRBV9 and TRBJ2-3, with D possibly TRBD1 on 5 matching bases. V shed 2 bases and J shed 3 bases, with 19 bases lying between them. CDR3 length: 17 residues. Germline V gives CDR1 SGDLS, CDR2 YYNGEE. This chain's CDR3 is CASSVGLFTGSTDTQYF. The CDR3 DNA reads TGTGCCAGCAGCGTTGGGTTGTTTACAGGCTCAACAGATACGCAGTATTTT.

This clonotype was detected only once. The J gene is TRBJ2-3, the V gene TRBV11-2, with TRBD1 matching 8 bases. Germline V gene sequence: CDR1 SGHAT, CDR2 FQNNGV. Trimming took 6 bases from V and 3 from J; bases not matched to a gene: 11. The CDR3 spans 16 residues. The CDR3 nucleotides read TGTGCCAGCAGTCCTACGACAGGGGTAGTTACAGATACGCAGTATTTT. It yields the protein CASSPTTGVVTDTQYF.

In regard to this clonotype: This could be a read error, since a much larger clone is one nucleotide away. The chain carries TRBV7-9 and TRBJ1-3; D is ambiguous. Trimming removed 5 bases at V and 0 bases at J, with 14 bases between. The germline CDR1 and CDR2 sequences are SEHNR and FQNEAQ (reference sequence). The CDR3 spans 16 residues. The DNA of the CDR3 is TGTGCCAGCAGCCTCGATCGCGTACTCTCTGGAAACACCATATATTTT. It yields the protein CASSLDRVLSGNTIYF.

In this sample, this clonotype turned up a few times. V gene TRBV6-4 combines with J gene TRBJ2-1; possibly TRBD2 for D (7 bases). The V gene's germline CDR1 is MRHNA and CDR2 SNTAGT. This CDR3 comprises 16 residues. V lost 0 bases, J lost 9 bases, and 18 bases lay in between. The CDR3 region is CASSDSMVAGASEQFF. The CDR3 nucleotides are TGTGCCAGCAGTGACTCGATGGTCGCGGGGGCAAGTGAGCAGTTCTTC.

This clonotype came up a few times. The chain uses TRBV20-1 and TRBJ1-2; 7 positions match TRBD1. CDR1 and CDR2 (germline): DFQATT, SNEGSKA (reference sequence). The CDR3 contains 13 residues. The V gene end was trimmed by 2 bases and the J gene end by 3 bases; junction bases not matched to a gene: 3. In DNA, the CDR3 is TGCAGTGCTAGACCAGGGGGTGACTATGGCTACACCTTC. It codes for CSARPGGDYGYTF.

The table lists this clonotype with many counts. The V call is TRBV6-6, the J call TRBJ1-5; D unresolved. V gave up 0 bases and J gave up 7 bases, with 7 bases separating them. The CDR3 spans 13 residues. In germline, CDR1 is MNHNY, CDR2 SVGAGI (reference sequence). The CDR3 DNA sequence: TGTGCCAGCAGTTACTCCGGCGAACAGCCCCAGCATTTT. Protein product: CASSYSGEQPQHF.

This clonotype came up a few times. The chain is built from TRBV12-3 or TRBV12-4 and TRBJ1-1, with D uncertain. The CDR3 runs 10 residues. Between the trimmed V and J ends, which lost 0 bases and 11 bases, there was a span of 4 bases. CDR3 in amino acids: CASSLASAFF. The CDR3 region has the DNA TGTGCCAGCAGTTTAGCATCGGCTTTCTTT.

This clonotype was counted between two and nine times. The genes are TRBV2 and TRBJ2-7; no definite D call. Germline CDR1 SNHLY, CDR2 FYNNEI. Trimming pared 7 bases from V and 1 base from J, leaving 14 bases between. The CDR3 contains 14 residues. The CDR3 reads CASTGQFSSYEQYV. DNA for the CDR3: TGTGCCAGCACCGGCCAGTTCTCATCCTACGAGCAGTACGTC.